The present T cell receptor beta chain was sequenced within a study of T cell responses to AZD1222 COVID-19 vaccine. Only in-frame clones appear in the TCRdb table, and some are missing; sequencing was by immunoSEQ multiplex PCR. The sample has over 60,000 clones, more than 75% seen once; the top ten hold more than 20%. General observations from the study: Just a handful of people given AZD1222 tested seropositive at baseline. Donors were chiefly white British, with a greater number of females, and clonal diversity was perhaps underestimated. CD4 TCRs linked to vaccination spanned spike, dominating at 160-218 and 743-854.

For this clone: No antigen is known for it.

Trimming left V 3 bases short and J 5 bases short, with 14 bases between. Germline CDR1 SGDLS, CDR2 YYNGEE. The CDR3 has 15 amino acids. Specimen: peripheral blood, collected on day 0 of AZD1222 vaccination. The origin of this receptor is an adult in good health. The chain links TRBV9 to TRBJ2-2; tentative D call: TRBD2 (6 bases). The CDR3 is CASSASPSETGELFF. DNA for the CDR3: TGTGCCAGCAGCGCGAGCCCTAGCGAAACCGGGGAGCTGTTTTTT.